This T cell receptor beta chain was sequenced in a study of blood T cell repertoires in COVID-19. Study-wide context: From the United States, Italy and Spain came samples of acute and convalescent COVID-19. The cDNA or gDNA used as material had been derived from T cells, B-cell-depleted T cells, or PBMCs.

Study processing details: Estimates of nucleated cell counts were drawn from the amplification of reference gene primers. The repertoire was sequenced with immunoSEQ multiplex PCR; TCRdb's copy has only in-frame clones and lacks some. V and J calls and clone size are those listed in that table; D and trimming were worked out from the DNA. The repertoire holds tens of thousands of clones, with roughly 82% as singletons. The source is a woman aged 55-75 years with acute or convalescent COVID-19. The sample taken for sequencing was peripheral blood.

CDR3: CASSNSGANVLTF. The DNA of the CDR3 is TGTGCCAGCAGCAACTCTGGGGCCAACGTCCTGACTTTC. The chain employs TRBV2 and TRBJ2-6; D is unclear. Germline CDR1 is SNHLY and CDR2 is FYNNEI. The V gene lost 6 bases and the J gene lost 0 bases, with 3 bases spanning the gap. The CDR3 consists of 13 residues.